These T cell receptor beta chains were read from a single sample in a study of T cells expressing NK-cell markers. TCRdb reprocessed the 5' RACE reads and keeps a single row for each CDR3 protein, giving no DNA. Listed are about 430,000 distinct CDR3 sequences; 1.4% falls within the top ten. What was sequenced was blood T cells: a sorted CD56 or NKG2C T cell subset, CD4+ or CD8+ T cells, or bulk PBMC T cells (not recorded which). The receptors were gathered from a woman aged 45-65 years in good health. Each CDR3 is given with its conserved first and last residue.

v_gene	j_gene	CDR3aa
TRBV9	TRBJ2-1	CASSLRLAGEGGSYNEQFF
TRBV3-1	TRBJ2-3	CASSQGTSGSSTQYF
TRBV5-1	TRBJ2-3	CASSISTGKTADTQYF
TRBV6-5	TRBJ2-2	CASSLRAAGADTGELFF
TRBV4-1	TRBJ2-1	CASSQPREGEQFF
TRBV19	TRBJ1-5	CASRSMAGERQPQHF
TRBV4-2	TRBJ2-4	CASSQLVTGTSGILAKNIQYF
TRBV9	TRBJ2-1	CASSVVEGLEQFF
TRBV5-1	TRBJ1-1	CASTIRPGQNTEAFF
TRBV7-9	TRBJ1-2	CASTRWAGYTF
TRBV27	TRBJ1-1	CASSLPGTGKAFF
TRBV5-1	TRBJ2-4	CASSLAKTTSIQYF
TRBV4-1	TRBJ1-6	CASSEGTPNSPLHF
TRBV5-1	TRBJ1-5	CASSEGTLSNQPQHF
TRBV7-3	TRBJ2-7	CASSLYQGSEQYF
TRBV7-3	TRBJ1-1	CASRRTENTEAFF
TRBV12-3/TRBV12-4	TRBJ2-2	CASRGGSITGELFF
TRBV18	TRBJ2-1	CASSPPTSRPEQFF
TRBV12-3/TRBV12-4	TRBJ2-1	CASSPVGLAGETYNEQFF
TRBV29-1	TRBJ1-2	CSTEQSRGYTF
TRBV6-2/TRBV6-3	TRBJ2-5	CASSLLGVPPQETQYF
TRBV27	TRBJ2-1	CASSFLPREDNEQFF
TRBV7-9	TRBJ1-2	CASSADRGYGYTF
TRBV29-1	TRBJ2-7	CSVAQTGAEQYF
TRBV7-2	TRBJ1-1	CASRYFGSMNTEAFF
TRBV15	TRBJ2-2	CATSRDVTGELFF
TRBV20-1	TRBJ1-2	CSARDPGQGRYGYTF
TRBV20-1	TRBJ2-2	CSARISTGELFF
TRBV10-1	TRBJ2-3	CASGGTSGTDTQYF
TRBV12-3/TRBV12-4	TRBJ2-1	CASSTNRGMDEQFF
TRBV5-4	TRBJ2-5	CASNTGQGETQYF
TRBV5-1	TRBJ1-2	CASSLGGSGYTF
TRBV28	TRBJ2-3	CASRGEAAGTDTQYF
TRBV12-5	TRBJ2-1	CASGFRGEQFF
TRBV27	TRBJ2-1	CASSALAGDQFF
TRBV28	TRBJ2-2	CASRPEGQNTGELFF
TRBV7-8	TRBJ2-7	CASSLRGLSGPPVQYF
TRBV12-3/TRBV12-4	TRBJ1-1	CASSLTRGGGNTEAFF
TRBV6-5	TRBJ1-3	CASSYSRSSSGNTIYF
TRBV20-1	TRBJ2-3	CSYRQPSTDTQYF
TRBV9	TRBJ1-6	CASSPTGQVNSPLHF
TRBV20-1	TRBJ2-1	CSAVTPGRPYNEQFF
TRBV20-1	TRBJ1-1	CSLKKGESEAFF
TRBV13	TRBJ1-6	CASSSNSPLHF
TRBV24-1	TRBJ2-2	CATRDRGSTGELFF
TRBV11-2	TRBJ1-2	CASSPLNGYGYTF
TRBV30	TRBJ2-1	CARTSSYNEQFF
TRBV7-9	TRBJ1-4	CASRGRGEKLFF
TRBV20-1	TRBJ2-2	CSASAGAGELFF
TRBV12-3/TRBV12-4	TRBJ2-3	CASSFWGSRPAGTDTQYF